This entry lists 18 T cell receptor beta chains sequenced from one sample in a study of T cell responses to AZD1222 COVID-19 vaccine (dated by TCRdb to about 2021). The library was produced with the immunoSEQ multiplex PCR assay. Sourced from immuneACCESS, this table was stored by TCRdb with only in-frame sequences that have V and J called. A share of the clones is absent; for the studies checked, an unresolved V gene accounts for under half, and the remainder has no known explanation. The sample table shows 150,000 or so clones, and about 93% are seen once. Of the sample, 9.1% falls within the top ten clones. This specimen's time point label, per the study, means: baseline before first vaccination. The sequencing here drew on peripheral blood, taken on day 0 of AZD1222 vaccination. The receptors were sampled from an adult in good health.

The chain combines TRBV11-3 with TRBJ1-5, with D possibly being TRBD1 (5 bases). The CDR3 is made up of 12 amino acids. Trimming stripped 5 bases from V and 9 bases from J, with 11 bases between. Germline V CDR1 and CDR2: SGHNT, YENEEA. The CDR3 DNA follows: TGTGCCAGCAGCCATTGGGGGTGGCCCCAGCATTTT. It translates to CASSHWGWPQHF.

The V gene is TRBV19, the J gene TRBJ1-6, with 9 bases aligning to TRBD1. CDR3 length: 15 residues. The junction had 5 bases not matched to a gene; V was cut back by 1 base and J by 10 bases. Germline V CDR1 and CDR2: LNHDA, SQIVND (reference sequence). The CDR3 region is CASSIGDREVSPLHF. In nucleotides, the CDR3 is TGTGCCAGTAGTATAGGGGACAGGGAAGTATCACCCCTCCACTTT.

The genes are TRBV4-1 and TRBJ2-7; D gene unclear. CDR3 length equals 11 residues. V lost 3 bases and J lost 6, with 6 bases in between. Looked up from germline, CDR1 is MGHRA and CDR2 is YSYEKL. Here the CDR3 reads CASSHNREQYF. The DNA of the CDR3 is TGCGCCAGCAGCCACAACCGCGAGCAGTACTTC.

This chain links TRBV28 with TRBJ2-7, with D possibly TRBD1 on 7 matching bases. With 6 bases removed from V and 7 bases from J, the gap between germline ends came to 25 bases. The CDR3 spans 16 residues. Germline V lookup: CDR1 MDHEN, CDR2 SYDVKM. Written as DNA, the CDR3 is TGTGCCAGCAGCAATCGACAGGGACTGAGGACTGGGGAGCAGTACTTC. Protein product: CASSNRQGLRTGEQYF.

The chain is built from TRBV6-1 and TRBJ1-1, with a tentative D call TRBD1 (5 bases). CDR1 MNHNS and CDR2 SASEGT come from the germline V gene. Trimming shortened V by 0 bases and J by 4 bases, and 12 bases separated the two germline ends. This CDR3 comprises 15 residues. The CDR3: CASSEANYRGTEAFF. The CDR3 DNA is TGTGCCAGCAGTGAAGCGAATTATAGGGGCACTGAAGCTTTCTTT.

In nucleotides, the CDR3 is TGTGCCAGCAGTTACTCGACCCAGCCGGGGAGAAGGACCTACACCTTC. It encodes CASSYSTQPGRRTYTF. The rearrangement joins TRBV6-5 to TRBJ1-2; unclear D gene. This CDR3 spans 16 amino acids. CDR1 and CDR2 from the germline V gene are MNHEY and SVGAGI. The V gene lost 0 bases and the J gene lost 10 bases, with 21 bases spanning the gap.

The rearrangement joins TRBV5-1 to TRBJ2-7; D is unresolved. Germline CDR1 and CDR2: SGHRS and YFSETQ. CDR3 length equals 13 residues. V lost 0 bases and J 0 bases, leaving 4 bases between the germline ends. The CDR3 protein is CASSLDRSYEQYF. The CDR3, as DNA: TGCGCCAGCAGCTTGGACCGCTCCTACGAGCAGTACTTC.

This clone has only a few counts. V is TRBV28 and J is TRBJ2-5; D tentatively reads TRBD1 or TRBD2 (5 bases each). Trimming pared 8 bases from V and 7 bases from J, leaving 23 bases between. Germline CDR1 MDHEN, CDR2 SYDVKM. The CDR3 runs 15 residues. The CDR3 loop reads CASGLVYGGQGTQYF. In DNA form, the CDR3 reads TGTGCCAGCGGATTAGTTTATGGGGGTCAGGGGACCCAGTACTTC. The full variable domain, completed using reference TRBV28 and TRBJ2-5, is DVKVTQSSRYLVKRTGEKVFLECVQDMDHENMFWYRQDPGLGLRLIYFSYDVKMKEKGDIPEGYSVSREKKERFSLILESASTNQTSMYLCASGLVYGGQGTQYFGPGTRLLVL.

CDR3: CASSLAGTPNTEAFF. The CDR3 DNA is TGCGCCAGCAGCTTGGCGGGGACACCGAACACTGAAGCTTTCTTT. J is TRBJ1-1 and V is TRBV5-1, with a tentative D call TRBD1 (6 bases). The CDR3 spans 15 residues. V gave up 0 bases and J gave up 1 base, with 10 bases separating them. CDR1 and CDR2 (germline): SGHRS, YFSETQ.

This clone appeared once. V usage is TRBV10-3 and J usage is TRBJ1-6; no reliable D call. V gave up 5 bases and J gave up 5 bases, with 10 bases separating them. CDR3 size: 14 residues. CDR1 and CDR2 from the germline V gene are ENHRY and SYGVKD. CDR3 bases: TGTGCCATCAGTCTAGACCCCAATAATTCACCCCTCCACTTT. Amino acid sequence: CAISLDPNNSPLHF.

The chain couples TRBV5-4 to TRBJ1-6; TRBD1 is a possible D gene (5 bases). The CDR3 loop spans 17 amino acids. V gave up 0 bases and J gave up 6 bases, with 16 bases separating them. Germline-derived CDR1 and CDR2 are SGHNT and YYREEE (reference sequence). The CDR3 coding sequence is TGTGCCAGCAGCTTGGTCGGGGACGGAGCTACTAATTCACCCCTCCACTTT. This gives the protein CASSLVGDGATNSPLHF.

The CDR3 is CASSLWGQGRGYGYTF. The DNA for the CDR3 is TGTGCCAGCAGTTTATGGGGCCAGGGGAGGGGATATGGCTACACCTTC. J is TRBJ1-2 and V is TRBV27; a possible D gene is TRBD1 (6 bases). Trimming stripped 1 base from V and 5 bases from J, with 17 bases between. CDR1 MNHEY and CDR2 SMNVEV come from the germline V gene (reference sequence). CDR3 size: 16 residues.

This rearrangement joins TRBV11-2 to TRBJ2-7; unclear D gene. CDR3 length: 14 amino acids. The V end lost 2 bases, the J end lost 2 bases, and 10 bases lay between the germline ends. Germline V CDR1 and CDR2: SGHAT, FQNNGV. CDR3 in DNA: TGTGCCAGCAGCTTAAGTGGCACCGCCTACGAGCAGTACTTC. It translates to CASSLSGTAYEQYF.

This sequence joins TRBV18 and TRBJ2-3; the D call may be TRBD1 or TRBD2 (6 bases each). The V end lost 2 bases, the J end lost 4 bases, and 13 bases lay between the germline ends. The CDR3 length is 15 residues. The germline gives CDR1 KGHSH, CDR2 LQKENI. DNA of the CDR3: TGTGCCAGCTCACCAGTGGGGGGCCCGGCAGATACGCAGTATTTT. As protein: CASSPVGGPADTQYF.

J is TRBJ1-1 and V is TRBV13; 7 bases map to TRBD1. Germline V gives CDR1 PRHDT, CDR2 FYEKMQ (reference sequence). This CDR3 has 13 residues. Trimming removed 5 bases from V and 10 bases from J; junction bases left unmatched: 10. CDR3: CASSPTTGQGAFF. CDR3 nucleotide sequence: TGTGCCAGCAGCCCCACGACAGGGCAGGGAGCTTTCTTT. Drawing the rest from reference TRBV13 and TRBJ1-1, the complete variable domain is AAGVIQSPRHLIKEKRETATLKCYPIPRHDTVYWYQQGPGQDPQFLISFYEKMQSDKGSIPDRFSAQQFSDYHSELNMSSLELGDSALYFCASSPTTGQGAFFGQGTRLTVV.

The CDR3 DNA reads as TGTGCCAGCAGCTATAGACGGGACACTGAAGCTTTCTTT. It encodes CASSYRRDTEAFF. The V call is TRBV5-4, the J call TRBJ1-1; D is uncertain. Germline CDR1 SGHNT, CDR2 YYREEE (reference sequence). Trimming took off 3 bases at V and 3 bases at J, with 9 bases between the two ends. The CDR3 has 13 residues.

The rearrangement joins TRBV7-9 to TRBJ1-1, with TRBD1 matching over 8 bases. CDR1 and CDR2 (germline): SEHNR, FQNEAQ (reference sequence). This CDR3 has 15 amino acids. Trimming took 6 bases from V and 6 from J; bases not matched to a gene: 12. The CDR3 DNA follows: TGTGCCAGCAGTCCGGGGACAGGATCGGACCCTGAAGCTTTCTTT. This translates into CASSPGTGSDPEAFF. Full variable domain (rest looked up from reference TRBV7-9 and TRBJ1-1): DTGVSQNPRHKITKRGQNVTFRCDPISEHNRLYWYRQTLGQGPEFLTYFQNEAQLEKSRLLSDRFSAERPKGSFSTLEIQRTEQGDSAMYLCASSPGTGSDPEAFFGQGTRLTVV.

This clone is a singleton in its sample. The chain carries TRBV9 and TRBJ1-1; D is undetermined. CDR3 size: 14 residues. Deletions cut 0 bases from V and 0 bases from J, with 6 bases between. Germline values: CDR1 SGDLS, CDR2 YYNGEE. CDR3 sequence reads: CASSVGSMNTEAFF. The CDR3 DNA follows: TGTGCCAGCAGCGTAGGGAGCATGAACACTGAAGCTTTCTTT.